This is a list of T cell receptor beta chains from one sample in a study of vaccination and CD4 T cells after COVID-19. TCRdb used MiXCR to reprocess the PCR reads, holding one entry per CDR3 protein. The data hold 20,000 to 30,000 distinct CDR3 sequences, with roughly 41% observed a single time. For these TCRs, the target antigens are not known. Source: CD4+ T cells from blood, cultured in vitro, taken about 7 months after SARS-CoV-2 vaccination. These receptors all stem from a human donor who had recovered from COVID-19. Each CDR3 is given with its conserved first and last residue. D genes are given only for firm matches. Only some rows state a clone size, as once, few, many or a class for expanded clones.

cdr3_aa: CASSQGLAYEQYF; cdr3_nt: TGTGCCAGCTCACAGGGACTAGCCTACGAGCAGTACTTC; v_call: TRBV18; d_call: TRBD2; j_call: TRBJ2-7; clone_size: -
cdr3_aa: CASSPDGNYGYTF; cdr3_nt: TGTGCCAGCAGCCCGGACGGTAACTATGGCTACACCTTC; v_call: TRBV9; d_call: -; j_call: TRBJ1-2; clone_size: -
cdr3_aa: CASNVSQPQHF; cdr3_nt: TGTGCCAGCAACGTCAGTCAGCCCCAGCATTTT; v_call: TRBV6-1; d_call: -; j_call: TRBJ1-5; clone_size: few
cdr3_aa: CASSWSKQASNTEAFF; cdr3_nt: TGCGCCAGCAGCTGGAGTAAACAGGCTTCGAACACTGAAGCTTTCTTT; v_call: TRBV5-1; d_call: -; j_call: TRBJ1-1; clone_size: -
cdr3_aa: CASSLGQANTQYF; cdr3_nt: TGTGCCAGCAGCTTAGGGCAGGCTAATACGCAGTATTTT; v_call: TRBV7-9; d_call: -; j_call: TRBJ2-3; clone_size: -
cdr3_aa: CASSEQPNSPLHF; cdr3_nt: TGTGCCAGCAGCGAACAACCTAATTCACCCCTCCACTTT; v_call: TRBV27; d_call: -; j_call: TRBJ1-6; clone_size: -
cdr3_aa: CASSPSPQHYEQYF; cdr3_nt: TGTGCCAGCAGCCCCTCACCCCAGCACTACGAGCAGTACTTC; v_call: TRBV28; d_call: -; j_call: TRBJ2-7; clone_size: -
cdr3_aa: CASRRTSGYEQYF; cdr3_nt: TGTGCCAGCAGAAGGACTAGCGGCTACGAGCAGTACTTC; v_call: TRBV6-2/TRBV6-3; d_call: TRBD2; j_call: TRBJ2-7; clone_size: -
cdr3_aa: CASSSRLAGAGADTQYF; cdr3_nt: TGTGCCAGCAGCTCCCGACTAGCGGGAGCGGGGGCAGATACGCAGTATTTT; v_call: TRBV7-9; d_call: TRBD2; j_call: TRBJ2-3; clone_size: few
cdr3_aa: CASSFDQETQYF; cdr3_nt: TGTGCCAGCAGCTTCGATCAAGAGACCCAGTACTTC; v_call: TRBV5-4; d_call: -; j_call: TRBJ2-5; clone_size: -
cdr3_aa: CASSLLGQGAIGETQYF; cdr3_nt: TGTGCCAGCTCACTACTAGGACAGGGGGCTATTGGAGAGACCCAGTACTTC; v_call: TRBV18; d_call: TRBD1; j_call: TRBJ2-5; clone_size: -
cdr3_aa: CASRPPRTGGKYEQYF; cdr3_nt: TGTGCCAGCAGACCACCTCGGACAGGGGGCAAGTACGAGCAGTACTTC; v_call: TRBV28; d_call: TRBD1; j_call: TRBJ2-7; clone_size: few
cdr3_aa: CSARDRGTGWPGYTF; cdr3_nt: TGCAGTGCTAGAGATCGGGGGACAGGGTGGCCTGGCTACACCTTC; v_call: TRBV20-1; d_call: TRBD1; j_call: TRBJ1-2; clone_size: -
cdr3_aa: CASSPGFTEAFF; cdr3_nt: TGTGCCAGCAGCCCGGGATTCACTGAAGCTTTCTTT; v_call: TRBV28; d_call: -; j_call: TRBJ1-1; clone_size: -
cdr3_aa: CSALDRGQGNTEAFF; cdr3_nt: TGCAGTGCGCTCGACAGGGGTCAAGGGAACACTGAAGCTTTCTTT; v_call: TRBV20-1; d_call: TRBD1; j_call: TRBJ1-1; clone_size: few
cdr3_aa: CARGGDRGFAGANVLTF; cdr3_nt: TGTGCCAGGGGAGGGGACAGGGGGTTCGCTGGGGCCAACGTCCTGACTTTC; v_call: TRBV2; d_call: TRBD1; j_call: TRBJ2-6; clone_size: -
cdr3_aa: CASSPYSGGRNDEQFF; cdr3_nt: TGTGCCAGCAGTCCCTATAGCGGGGGCCGAAACGATGAGCAGTTCTTC; v_call: TRBV6-1; d_call: TRBD2; j_call: TRBJ2-1; clone_size: -
cdr3_aa: CSARGRTGLSSYNEQFF; cdr3_nt: TGCAGTGCTAGGGGAAGAACGGGACTCTCCTCCTACAATGAGCAGTTCTTC; v_call: TRBV20-1; d_call: -; j_call: TRBJ2-1; clone_size: -
cdr3_aa: CASSFPAGGSYEQYF; cdr3_nt: TGTGCCAGCAGTTTCCCGGCAGGGGGCTCCTACGAGCAGTACTTC; v_call: TRBV28; d_call: TRBD1; j_call: TRBJ2-7; clone_size: -
cdr3_aa: CAISESVGNQETQYF; cdr3_nt: TGTGCCATCAGTGAGTCGGTGGGGAACCAAGAGACCCAGTACTTC; v_call: TRBV10-3; d_call: -; j_call: TRBJ2-5; clone_size: -
cdr3_aa: CASVLRGPYSPLHF; cdr3_nt: TGTGCCAGCGTTCTGAGGGGGCCCTATTCACCCCTCCACTTT; v_call: TRBV2; d_call: TRBD1; j_call: TRBJ1-6; clone_size: -
cdr3_aa: CASRHEGYQPQHF; cdr3_nt: TGTGCCAGCAGACACGAGGGGTATCAGCCCCAGCATTTT; v_call: TRBV6-2/TRBV6-3; d_call: -; j_call: TRBJ1-5; clone_size: -
cdr3_aa: CASSPGQNQPQHF; cdr3_nt: TGTGCCAGCTCACCAGGGCAGAATCAGCCCCAGCATTTT; v_call: TRBV18; d_call: -; j_call: TRBJ1-5; clone_size: -
cdr3_aa: CASSLWEQETQYF; cdr3_nt: TGTGCCAGCAGTTTGTGGGAGCAAGAGACCCAGTACTTC; v_call: TRBV6-2/TRBV6-3; d_call: -; j_call: TRBJ2-5; clone_size: -